This T cell receptor (beta chain) originates from a study of blood T cell repertoires in COVID-19. Study details: Collection of acute and convalescent COVID-19 samples took place in the United States, Italy and Spain.

The CDR3 has 18 residues. The V gene's germline CDR1 is SGHDT and CDR2 YYEEEE. The junction had 12 bases not matched to a gene; V was cut back by 1 base and J by 1 base. TCRdb's copy holds only in-frame clones and misses some; the assay was immunoSEQ multiplex PCR. The sample has 75,000 or so clones; about 83% are singletons. Sequencing was performed on peripheral blood. The clonotype comes from a woman of 80 years or more with active or convalescent COVID-19. The genes are TRBV5-6 and TRBJ1-1; 8 positions agree with TRBD1. CDR3 sequence reads: CASSLMGFRQGRNTEAFF. CDR3 DNA: TGTGCCAGCAGCTTGATGGGGTTTAGACAGGGGCGGAACACTGAAGCTTTCTTT.